This T cell receptor beta chain is drawn from a study of T cell clusters in autoimmune cytopenias. Study summary: Healthy control donors averaged about 50 years of age, with a median of approximately 59 years. Study results and limitations: Primary autoimmune cytopenia patients seemingly lacked the physiological T cell clusters found in healthy donors.

One tube held mixed TRB-A and TRB-B primer pools for touch-down PCR. TCRdb reanalyzed the multiplex PCR reads, giving one entry per CDR3 protein sequence and no DNA. Recorded for this sample: thousands of distinct CDR3 sequences. A note on this clonotype: Its specificity is unknown.

Germline V gene sequence: CDR1 SGHDN, CDR2 FVKESK. The CDR3 contains 15 residues. TRB amplification used 250 ng of peripheral blood genomic DNA. In addition, the sample was reused for a study of T cell repertoires in aging, cancer and after chemotherapy. This second study notes: Clear clonal overlap appeared across healthy donor samples taken over several months to years. Healthy donors lost TCR diversity with age mainly through richness, cancer patients through richness and evenness.

This sequence originates from a human donor in good health. The chain links TRBV14 to TRBJ2-1; TCRdb names TRBD2, which stays unverified in the absence of DNA. Sequenced material: peripheral blood. The CDR3 is CASSQLAGPYNEQFF.